A single sample is the source of the 30 T cell receptor beta chains below, sequenced in a study of CD8+ T cells in alopecia areata. The authors extracted RNA and reverse transcribed it into cDNA as the sequencing template. Using immunoSEQ multiplex PCR, the repertoire was profiled, and TCRdb retains in-frame clones only, with some absent. Found here are 50,000 to 70,000 clones, roughly 46% of them singletons; the top ten hold roughly half. Specimen: NKG2D-low CD8+ T cells sorted from blood. Receptor source: a human donor with alopecia areata.

The chain has TRBV29-1 and TRBJ2-7, with TRBD2 matching 10 bases. The germline V gene encodes CDR1 SQVTM and CDR2 ANQGSEA. Trimming took 4 bases from V and 4 from J; bases not matched to a gene: 4. The CDR3 sequence is 13 residues long. The DNA for the CDR3 is TGCAGCGTTGCAGCGGGAGGGCTATACGAGCAGTACTTC. Its translation is CSVAAGGLYEQYF.

The chain employs TRBV7-9 and TRBJ2-7, with 9 positions matching TRBD2. Germline CDR1 SEHNR, CDR2 FQNEAQ (reference sequence). V lost 5 bases to trimming and J lost 2 bases; unmatched junction nucleotides: 7. The CDR3 is 15 residues long. CDR3: CASSPAGGNPYEQYF. The CDR3, as DNA: TGTGCCAGCAGCCCAGCGGGGGGAAACCCCTACGAGCAGTACTTC.

The chain employs TRBV4-3 and TRBJ2-2; D is possibly TRBD1 or TRBD2 (5 bases each). The germline V and J ends were trimmed by 1 base and 5 bases, with 14 bases remaining between them. Germline lookup yields CDR1 LGHNA and CDR2 YSLEER. CDR3 size: 16 residues. CDR3 residues: CASSQGRDPNTGELFF. In nucleotides, the CDR3 is TGCGCCAGCAGCCAAGGCCGGGACCCAAATACCGGGGAGCTGTTTTTT.

Here the CDR3 reads CASYRDSDEQFF. In nucleotides, the CDR3 is TGTGCCAGCTACAGGGACAGCGATGAGCAGTTCTTC. The chain employs TRBV2 and TRBJ2-1; 7 bases line up with TRBD1. There are 12 residues in the CDR3. CDR1 and CDR2 (germline): SNHLY, FYNNEI. V shed 8 bases and J 8 bases; nucleotides not matched to a gene: 6.

In its sample, this clone was seen a few times. The V gene is TRBV7-6, the J gene TRBJ1-6, with TRBD1 matching over 9 bases. There are 13 residues in the CDR3. The ends lost 4 bases at V and 16 bases at J; junction bases unmatched: 8. Germline CDR1 and CDR2: SGHVS and FNYEAQ. DNA for the CDR3: TGTGCCAGCAGCTCCGGGACAGGGCCTATACTCCACTTT. It is translated as CASSSGTGPILHF.

This sequence joins TRBV27 and TRBJ2-7; D not certain. The V gene lost 3 bases and the J gene lost 2 bases, with 11 bases spanning the gap. CDR1 is MNHEY and CDR2 is SMNVEV in the germline V gene (reference sequence). The CDR3 is made up of 14 amino acids. Here the CDR3 reads CASSLSQFAYEQYF. The CDR3 DNA is TGTGCCAGCAGTTTGAGTCAGTTCGCCTACGAGCAGTACTTC.

The V and J genes are TRBV9 and TRBJ2-1; D call uncertain. Germline lookup yields CDR1 SGDLS and CDR2 YYNGEE. Trimming stripped 0 bases from V and 0 bases from J, with 7 bases between. The CDR3 is 15 amino acids. The CDR3 sequence is CASSVADLSYNEQFF. CDR3 in DNA: TGTGCCAGCAGCGTAGCGGATCTCTCCTACAATGAGCAGTTCTTC.

The J gene is TRBJ2-7, the V gene TRBV6-6; the D gene is possibly TRBD1 (5 bases). V lost 4 bases to trimming and J lost 0 bases, with 7 bases between them. CDR1 is MNHNY, CDR2 SVGAGI, per germline (reference sequence). The CDR3 covers 13 residues. The CDR3 is CASSWGSSYEQYF. The DNA of the CDR3 is TGTGCCAGCAGTTGGGGCAGCTCCTACGAGCAGTACTTC.

This clone showed up many times. The V gene is TRBV7-9, the J gene TRBJ1-1; D is undetermined. This CDR3 has 11 residues. Germline CDR1 SEHNR, CDR2 FQNEAQ (reference sequence). Between the trimmed V and J ends, which lost 5 bases and 6 bases, there was a span of 7 bases. The CDR3 nucleotides read TGTGCCAGCAGCCCCCCCTCTGAAGCTTTCTTT. It translates to CASSPPSEAFF.

The V and J genes are TRBV27 and TRBJ1-1; D is unresolved. Trimming took 6 bases from V and 5 from J, leaving 16 bases between them. CDR1 is MNHEY, CDR2 SMNVEV, per germline (reference sequence). This CDR3 is built from 14 residues. The CDR3 loop reads CASSFIGSWTEAFF. The CDR3 DNA sequence: TGTGCCAGCAGCTTCATTGGGAGCTGGACTGAAGCTTTCTTT.

This chain connects TRBV14 to TRBJ1-2; D gene uncertain. Germline V gene sequence: CDR1 SGHDN, CDR2 FVKESK. This CDR3 spans 13 amino acids. Trimming removed 3 bases at V and 3 bases at J, with 8 bases between. DNA for the CDR3: TGTGCCAGCAGCCAGGGCAGCTACTATGGCTACACCTTC. This translates into CASSQGSYYGYTF.

This chain links TRBV13 with TRBJ1-1; 9 bases line up with TRBD1. CDR3 length: 15 residues. Trimming removed 5 bases from V and 9 bases from J; junction bases left unmatched: 13. Germline values: CDR1 PRHDT, CDR2 FYEKMQ (reference sequence). The CDR3 region has the DNA TGTGCCAGCAGCGACGGACAGGGGATAAGAGGGAAAGCTTTCTTT. This encodes CASSDGQGIRGKAFF.

This clone was counted once. The chain uses TRBV6-1 and TRBJ2-7; no clear D gene. The CDR3 contains 13 residues. The V gene lost 3 bases and the J gene lost 0 bases, with 6 bases spanning the gap. Germline values: CDR1 MNHNS, CDR2 SASEGT. The CDR3 protein is CASSEVSSYEQYF. CDR3 nucleotides: TGTGCCAGCAGTGAGGTGAGCTCCTACGAGCAGTACTTC.

The chain employs TRBV2 and TRBJ2-2; no clear D gene. This CDR3 region has 14 residues. CDR1 and CDR2 from the germline V gene are SNHLY and FYNNEI. V lost 7 bases and J 1 base, leaving 10 bases between the germline ends. The CDR3: CASMWTQNTGELFF. The CDR3 coding sequence is TGTGCCAGCATGTGGACCCAGAACACCGGGGAGCTGTTTTTT.

The gene calls are TRBV28 and TRBJ1-1, with a tentative D call TRBD1 (5 bases). Germline CDR1 and CDR2: MDHEN and SYDVKM. Trimming stripped 4 bases from V and 4 bases from J, with 10 bases between. The CDR3 has 13 residues. In DNA, the CDR3 is TGTGCCAGCAGTTCACGACAGAGCACTGAAGCTTTCTTT. This translates into CASSSRQSTEAFF.

This clone turned up a few times. The chain links TRBV19 to TRBJ1-5, with D hard to call. The CDR3 covers 13 residues. V was cut by 6 bases and J by 2 bases, with 8 bases left in between. Germline-derived CDR1 and CDR2 are LNHDA and SQIVND (reference sequence). This CDR3 reads CASSFEGNQPQHF. DNA of the CDR3: TGTGCCAGTAGCTTCGAAGGCAATCAGCCCCAGCATTTT.

V and J are TRBV9 and TRBJ2-3; 12 bases are a match to TRBD2. This CDR3 has 15 amino acids. V lost 6 bases, J lost 6 bases, and 8 bases stayed unmatched. The germline V gene has CDR1 SGDLS and CDR2 YYNGEE. The CDR3: CASTDRTSGADTQYF. The CDR3 nucleotides read TGTGCCAGCACCGATCGGACTAGCGGGGCGGATACGCAGTATTTT.

This sequence joins TRBV30 and TRBJ2-7; no definite D call. Trimming stripped 5 bases from V and 7 bases from J, with 15 bases between. Germline V gives CDR1 GTSNPN, CDR2 SVGIG (reference sequence). The CDR3 is 12 amino acids. CDR3 sequence: CAWGLQPREQYF. Written as DNA, the CDR3 is TGTGCCTGGGGGCTTCAGCCACGGGAGCAGTACTTC.

The chain joins TRBV28 to TRBJ2-6, with TRBD2 matching over 12 bases. CDR1 MDHEN and CDR2 SYDVKM come from the germline V gene. The CDR3 length is 19 residues. Germline trimming cut 2 bases from V and 2 bases from J; bases unmatched to any gene: 7. CDR3 nucleotides: TGTGCCAGCAGTTTAATTGCTAGCGGGAGGGTCCCTGGGGCCAACGTCCTGACTTTC. It encodes CASSLIASGRVPGANVLTF.

This clone occurred a few times. The chain uses TRBV29-1 and TRBJ2-7; the D call may be TRBD1 or TRBD2 (5 bases each). This CDR3 is 14 amino acids long. Looked up from germline, CDR1 is SQVTM and CDR2 is ANQGSEA. Trimming stripped 3 bases from V and 0 bases from J, with 12 bases between. The CDR3 DNA sequence: TGCAGCGTTGAGCTGGGGACCAGCTCCTACGAGCAGTACTTC. This gives the protein CSVELGTSSYEQYF.

This clone was detected a few times. The chain is built from TRBV27 and TRBJ2-3; 10 nucleotides align to TRBD2. With 6 bases clipped from V and 11 bases from J, the junction kept 8 bases outside the gene matches. CDR3 length: 13 amino acids. Germline V CDR1 and CDR2: MNHEY, SMNVEV (reference sequence). The DNA for the CDR3 is TGTGCCAGCAGATATGCAGCGGGGGGGGAGCAGTATTTT. This encodes CASRYAAGGEQYF.

DNA for the CDR3: TGTGCCAGCTCCTTCCGGTCTGGGGCCAACGTCCTGACTTTC. This codes for CASSFRSGANVLTF. This rearrangement joins TRBV28 to TRBJ2-6; D gene ambiguous. This CDR3 has 14 amino acids. Looked up from germline, CDR1 is MDHEN and CDR2 is SYDVKM. Trimming removed 8 bases at V and 1 base at J, with 9 bases between.

This chain connects TRBV7-6 to TRBJ2-7, with D tentatively TRBD1 or TRBD2 (6 bases each). Trimming stripped 5 bases from V and 5 bases from J, with 28 bases between. The germline V gene encodes CDR1 SGHVS and CDR2 FNYEAQ. The CDR3 spans 18 residues. The CDR3 spells CASSLLWGAVPGKDEQYF. CDR3 sequence (DNA): TGTGCCAGCAGCCTCTTATGGGGGGCGGTCCCAGGGAAGGACGAGCAGTACTTC.

Only a few counts were recorded for this clone. CDR3 amino acids: CASSPSGAGRNEQFF. Here the CDR3 DNA reads TGTGCCAGCAGCCCCAGTGGGGCAGGGCGGAATGAGCAGTTCTTC. The chain recombines TRBV7-9 with TRBJ2-1; D might be TRBD1 (5 bases). This CDR3 has 15 residues. Trimming pared 5 bases from V and 7 bases from J, leaving 18 bases between. Looked up from germline, CDR1 is SEHNR and CDR2 is FQNEAQ (reference sequence). The entire variable domain, with the rest obtained from reference TRBV7-9 and TRBJ2-1, is as follows: DTGVSQNPRHKITKRGQNVTFRCDPISEHNRLYWYRQTLGQGPEFLTYFQNEAQLEKSRLLSDRFSAERPKGSFSTLEIQRTEQGDSAMYLCASSPSGAGRNEQFFGPGTRLTVL.

J is TRBJ2-6 and V is TRBV4-3; D remains ambiguous. CDR1 LGHNA and CDR2 YSLEER come from the germline V gene. The CDR3 covers 16 residues. Trimming shortened V by 0 bases and J by 1 base, and 7 bases separated the two germline ends. CDR3 sequence (DNA): TGCGCCAGCAGCCAAGATTCGAGGTCTGGGGCCAACGTCCTGACTTTC. This encodes CASSQDSRSGANVLTF.

The sample holds a few counts of this clone. The rearrangement joins TRBV4-1 to TRBJ2-7, with D hard to call. The V and J ends lost 1 base and 7 bases respectively, with 14 bases between them. Germline assignment: CDR1 MGHRA and CDR2 YSYEKL. The CDR3 loop spans 14 amino acids. The CDR3 here is CASSQAARTEEQYF. In nucleotides, the CDR3 is TGCGCCAGCAGCCAAGCCGCGAGGACGGAAGAGCAGTACTTC.

This clone showed up just a few times. The genes are TRBV18 and TRBJ1-4; D not resolved. The V end lost 6 bases, the J end lost 4 bases, and 18 bases lay between the germline ends. Looked up from germline, CDR1 is KGHSH and CDR2 is LQKENI. The CDR3 is made up of 16 amino acids. The DNA for the CDR3 is TGTGCCAGCTCCCCGGGCAGTCGGCTTCGTAATGAAAAACTGTTTTTT. This encodes CASSPGSRLRNEKLFF.

The chain links TRBV11-2 to TRBJ2-3; TRBD2 is a possible D gene (6 bases). CDR1 is SGHAT, CDR2 FQNNGV, per germline. V was pared by 5 bases and J by 3 bases, with 21 bases between. There are 17 residues in the CDR3. In DNA, the CDR3 is TGTGCCAGCAGCCTCCTTCTGGGAGCGGAGGGGACAGATACGCAGTATTTT. It translates to CASSLLLGAEGTDTQYF. The variable domain in full, completed from reference TRBV11-2 and TRBJ2-3, reads EAGVAQSPRYKIIEKRQSVAFWCNPISGHATLYWYQQILGQGPKLLIQFQNNGVVDDSQLPKDRFSAERLKGVDSTLKIQPAKLEDSAVYLCASSLLLGAEGTDTQYFGPGTRLTVL.

This sequence joins TRBV29-1 and TRBJ1-1; D gene unclear. Germline V gene data show CDR1 as SQVTM and CDR2 as ANQGSEA. CDR3 length equals 13 residues. The V end was cut by 1 base, the J end by 1 base, with 7 bases between. In nucleotides, the CDR3 is TGCAGCGTTGAAGGAGGGAAGAACACTGAAGCTTTCTTT. The encoded protein is CSVEGGKNTEAFF.

The rearrangement uses TRBV7-2 and TRBJ2-7; no clear D. CDR3 length: 15 amino acids. V was clipped by 2 bases and J by 0 bases, with 11 bases between them. CDR1 and CDR2 from the germline V gene are SGHTA and FQGNSA. The CDR3 bases are TGTGCCAGCAGCTTACTACCTGATAGCTCCTACGAGCAGTACTTC. Protein sequence: CASSLLPDSSYEQYF.